The TCR beta chain under discussion was sequenced for a study of radiotherapy plus CTLA-4 blockade in lung cancer. Deletions cut 1 base from V and 4 bases from J, with 16 bases between. Germline V gene data show CDR1 as KGHSH and CDR2 as LQKENI. The CDR3 covers 16 residues. Sequencing was performed with immunoSEQ multiplex PCR; in TCRdb, only in-frame clones are kept and a portion is missing. Of some 110,000 clones listed, about 80% are singletons. This clonotype was sampled from a human donor with non-small cell lung cancer that progressed on radiotherapy plus ipilimumab. Some clones in this sample may be carry-over from other donors' samples. Here the sequenced sample was peripheral blood, taken from a patient treated with radiotherapy plus ipilimumab. The rearrangement uses TRBV18 and TRBJ1-2; tentatively, D is TRBD1 (5 bases). CDR3 sequence (DNA): TGTGCCAGCTCACCACTGGGGCCCGGGGTGCCCTATGGCTACACCTTC. Amino acid sequence: CASSPLGPGVPYGYTF.